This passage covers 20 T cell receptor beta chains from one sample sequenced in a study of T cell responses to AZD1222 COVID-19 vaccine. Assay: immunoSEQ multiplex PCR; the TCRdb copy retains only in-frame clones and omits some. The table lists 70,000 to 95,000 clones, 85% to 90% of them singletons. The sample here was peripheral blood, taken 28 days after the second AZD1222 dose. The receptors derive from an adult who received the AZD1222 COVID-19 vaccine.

CDR3 residues: CASSLGRGGWYEQYF. The DNA of the CDR3 is TGTGCCAGCAGCTTAGGGCGGGGGGGCTGGTACGAGCAGTACTTC. The chain couples TRBV7-8 to TRBJ2-7; 9 bases fit TRBD2. The germline V gene encodes CDR1 SGHVS and CDR2 FQNEAQ. The CDR3 consists of 15 residues. Trimming removed 1 base from V and 4 bases from J; junction bases left unmatched: 5.

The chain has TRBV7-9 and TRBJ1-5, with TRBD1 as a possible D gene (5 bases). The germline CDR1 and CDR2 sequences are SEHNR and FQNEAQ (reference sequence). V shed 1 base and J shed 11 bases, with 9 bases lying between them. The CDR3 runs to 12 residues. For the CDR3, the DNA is TGTGCCAGCAGCTTAGAGGGGCGCACCCAGCATTTT. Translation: CASSLEGRTQHF.

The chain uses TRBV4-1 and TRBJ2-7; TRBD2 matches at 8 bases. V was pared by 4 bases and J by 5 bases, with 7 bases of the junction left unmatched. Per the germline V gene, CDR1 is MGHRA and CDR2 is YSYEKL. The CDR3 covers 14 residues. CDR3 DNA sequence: TGCGCCAGCAGCCCCCTCGGGGGGGGAAACGAGCAGTACTTC. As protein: CASSPLGGGNEQYF.

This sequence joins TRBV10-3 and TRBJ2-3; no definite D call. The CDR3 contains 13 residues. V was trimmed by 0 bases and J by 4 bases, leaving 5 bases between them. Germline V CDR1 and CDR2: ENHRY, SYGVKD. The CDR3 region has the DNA TGTGCCATCAGTGAGTCGAGCGCAGATACGCAGTATTTT. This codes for CAISESSADTQYF.

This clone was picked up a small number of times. CDR3 bases: TGTGCCAGCAGCTCTCAGGGTGGAGGGTTGAACACTGAAGCTTTCTTT. Translating gives CASSSQGGGLNTEAFF. V usage is TRBV5-8 and J usage is TRBJ1-1; perhaps TRBD1 as D (5 bases). CDR3 size: 16 residues. The germline V and J ends were trimmed by 3 bases and 0 bases, with 15 bases remaining between them. Per germline, CDR1 SGHTS and CDR2 YDEGEE.

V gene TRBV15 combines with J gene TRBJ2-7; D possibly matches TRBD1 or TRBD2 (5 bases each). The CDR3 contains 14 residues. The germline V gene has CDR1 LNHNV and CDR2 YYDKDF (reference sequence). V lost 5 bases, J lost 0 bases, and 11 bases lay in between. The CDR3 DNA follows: TGTGCCACCAGCTCCGGGGCGGCCTCCTACGAGCAGTACTTC. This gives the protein CATSSGAASYEQYF. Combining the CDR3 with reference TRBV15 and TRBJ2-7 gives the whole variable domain DAMVIQNPRYQVTQFGKPVTLSCSQTLNHNVMYWYQQKSSQAPKLLFHYYDKDFNNEADTPDNFQSRRPNTSFCFLDIRSPGLGDTAMYLCATSSGAASYEQYFGPGTRLTVT.

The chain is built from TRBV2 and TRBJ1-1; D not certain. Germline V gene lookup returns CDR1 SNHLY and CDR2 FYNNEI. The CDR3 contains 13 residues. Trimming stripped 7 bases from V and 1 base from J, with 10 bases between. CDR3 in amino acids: CASTLDKNTEAFF. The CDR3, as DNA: TGTGCCAGCACCTTAGACAAGAACACTGAAGCTTTCTTT.

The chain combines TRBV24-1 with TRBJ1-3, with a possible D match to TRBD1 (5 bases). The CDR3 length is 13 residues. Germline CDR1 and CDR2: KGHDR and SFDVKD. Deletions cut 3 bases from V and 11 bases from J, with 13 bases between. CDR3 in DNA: TGTGCCACCAGTGATACGCAGGGATTGGCCATATATTTT. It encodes CATSDTQGLAIYF.

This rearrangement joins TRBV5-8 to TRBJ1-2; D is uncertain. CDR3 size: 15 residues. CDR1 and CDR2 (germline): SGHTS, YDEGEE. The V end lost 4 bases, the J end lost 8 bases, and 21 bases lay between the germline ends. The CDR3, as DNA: TGTGCCAGCAGCCCTATAGACCCCAAGGTGGGAGGCTACACCTTC. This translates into CASSPIDPKVGGYTF. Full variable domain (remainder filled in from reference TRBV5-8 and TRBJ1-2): EAGVTQSPTHLIKTRGQQATLRCSPISGHTSVYWYQQALGLGLQFLLWYDEGEERNRGNFPPRFSGRQFPNYSSELNVNALELEDSALYLCASSPIDPKVGGYTFGSGTRLTVV.

CDR3 sequence: CASSVGWGVETQYF. DNA for the CDR3: TGTGCCAGCAGCGTAGGCTGGGGAGTGGAGACCCAGTACTTC. This sequence joins TRBV9 and TRBJ2-5, with a weak D call TRBD2 (5 bases). CDR3 length: 14 amino acids. From germline, CDR1 is SGDLS and CDR2 YYNGEE. Trimming removed 0 bases at V and 5 bases at J, with 11 bases between.

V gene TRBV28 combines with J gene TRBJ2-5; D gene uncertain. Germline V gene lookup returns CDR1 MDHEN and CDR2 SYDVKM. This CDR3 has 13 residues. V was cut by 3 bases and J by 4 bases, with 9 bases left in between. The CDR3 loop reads CASSLRARETQYF. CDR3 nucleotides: TGTGCCAGCAGTTTGCGAGCGCGAGAGACCCAGTACTTC.

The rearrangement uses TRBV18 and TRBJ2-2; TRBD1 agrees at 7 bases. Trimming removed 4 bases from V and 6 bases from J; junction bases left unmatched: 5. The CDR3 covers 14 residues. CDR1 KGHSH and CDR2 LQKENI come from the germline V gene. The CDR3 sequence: CASSLQGLAGELFF. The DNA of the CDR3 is TGTGCCAGCTCACTACAGGGGTTAGCCGGGGAGCTGTTTTTT.

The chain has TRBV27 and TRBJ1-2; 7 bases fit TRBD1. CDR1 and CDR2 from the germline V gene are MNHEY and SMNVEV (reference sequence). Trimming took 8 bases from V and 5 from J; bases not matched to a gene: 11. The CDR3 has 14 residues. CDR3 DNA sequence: TGTGCCAGCGCCCGCACAGGGGTGTTTTATGGCTACACCTTC. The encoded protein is CASARTGVFYGYTF.

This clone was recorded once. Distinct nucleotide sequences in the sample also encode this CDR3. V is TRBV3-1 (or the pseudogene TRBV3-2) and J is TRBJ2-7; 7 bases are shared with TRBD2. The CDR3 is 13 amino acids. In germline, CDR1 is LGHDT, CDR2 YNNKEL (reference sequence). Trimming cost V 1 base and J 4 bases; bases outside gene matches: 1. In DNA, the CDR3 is TGTGCCAGCAGCCAAGCGGGGGGTTACGAGCAGTACTTC. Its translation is CASSQAGGYEQYF.

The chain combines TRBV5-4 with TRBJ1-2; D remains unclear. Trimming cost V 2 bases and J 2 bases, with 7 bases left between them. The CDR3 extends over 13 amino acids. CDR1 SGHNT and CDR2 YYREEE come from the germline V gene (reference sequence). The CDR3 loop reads CASSFSRNYGYTF. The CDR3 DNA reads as TGTGCCAGCAGCTTTTCCAGGAACTATGGCTACACCTTC.

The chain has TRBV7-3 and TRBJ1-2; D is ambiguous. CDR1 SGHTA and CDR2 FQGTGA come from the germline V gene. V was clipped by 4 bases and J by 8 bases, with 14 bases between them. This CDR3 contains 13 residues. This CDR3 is CASSSGYPGGYTF. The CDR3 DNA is TGTGCCAGCAGCTCGGGCTACCCGGGAGGCTACACCTTC.

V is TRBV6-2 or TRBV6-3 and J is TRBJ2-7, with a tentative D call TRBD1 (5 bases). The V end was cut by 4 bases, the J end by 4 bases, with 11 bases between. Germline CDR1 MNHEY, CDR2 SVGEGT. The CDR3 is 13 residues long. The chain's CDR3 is CASSFQGKYEQYF. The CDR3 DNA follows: TGTGCCAGCAGTTTCCAGGGAAAGTACGAGCAGTACTTC.

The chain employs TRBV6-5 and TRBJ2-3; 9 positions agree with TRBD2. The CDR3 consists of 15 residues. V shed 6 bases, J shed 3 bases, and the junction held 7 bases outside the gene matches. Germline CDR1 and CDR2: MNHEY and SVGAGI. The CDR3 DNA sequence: TGTGCCAGCAGCGATCTAGCGGGGACTACAGATACGCAGTATTTT. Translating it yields CASSDLAGTTDTQYF.

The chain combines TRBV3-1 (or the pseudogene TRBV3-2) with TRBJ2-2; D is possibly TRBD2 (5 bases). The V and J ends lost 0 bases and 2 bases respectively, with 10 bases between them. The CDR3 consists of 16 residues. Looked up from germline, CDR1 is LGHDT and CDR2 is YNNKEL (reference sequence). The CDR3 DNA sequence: TGTGCCAGCAGCCAAGACGGAGGCAATAACACCGGGGAGCTGTTTTTT. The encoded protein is CASSQDGGNNTGELFF.

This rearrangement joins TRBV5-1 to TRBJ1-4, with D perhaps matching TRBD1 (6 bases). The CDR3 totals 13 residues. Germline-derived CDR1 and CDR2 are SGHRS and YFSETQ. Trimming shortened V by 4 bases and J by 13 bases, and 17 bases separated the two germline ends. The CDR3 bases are TGCGCCAGCAGCCCCCGACAGGATTCAGCACTGTTTTTT. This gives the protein CASSPRQDSALFF. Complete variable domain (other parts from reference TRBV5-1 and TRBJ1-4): KAGVTQTPRYLIKTRGQQVTLSCSPISGHRSVSWYQQTPGQGLQFLFEYFSETQRNKGNFPGRFSGRQFSNSRSEMNVSTLELGDSALYLCASSPRQDSALFFGSGTQLSVL.